This T cell receptor (beta chain) derives from a study of regulatory T cells in long-lasting Graves disease. As for the study in general: The study enrolled newly diagnosed Graves' patients on antithyroid drugs under 3 months.

Regarding the study as a whole: Persistent disease exhibited a predilection for TRBV28, TRBJ1-2 and TRBJ2-5.

Investigators prepared the TCR beta libraries by applying iRepertoire HTBI primers and Arm-PCR of CDR3 regions. TCRdb processed the multiplex PCR reads anew with MiXCR; each CDR3 protein has one entry. The profile shows 530,000 or so distinct CDR3 sequences, about 16% of them singletons. This clonotype was counted many times. Its cognate antigen is unknown. The germline gives CDR1 MNHNS, CDR2 SASEGT. V was shortened by 2 bases and J by 6 bases, with 17 bases between the two germline ends. The CDR3 covers 16 residues. The time point: newly diagnosed GD, antithyroid drugs for less than 3 months. Following extraction of RNA from PBMCs, that RNA was used to make the TCR library. Separately, the same data were catalogued under a study of T cells in Graves' hyperthyroidism and ophthalmopathy. As that report states: Stability of Graves' hyperthyroidism was defined as absent ophthalmopathy progression within 18 months.

This sample comprised peripheral blood mononuclear cells (PBMCs), obtained at new diagnosis, from a patient treated with antithyroid drugs. The source is a man aged 18-30 years with Graves disease. This rearrangement joins TRBV6-1 to TRBJ2-1; TRBD1 is a possible D gene (6 bases). The CDR3 is CASSERGWYRTNEQFF. For the CDR3, the DNA is TGTGCCAGCAGTGAAAGGGGGTGGTACCGCACCAATGAGCAGTTCTTC.